The next 5 T cell receptor beta chains were all read from a single sample in a study of technical replicates of blood from a handful of donors. Using immunoSEQ multiplex PCR, the repertoire was profiled, and TCRdb retains in-frame clones only, with some absent. The top ten hold approximately 4% of the sample, which has roughly 79,000 clones, approximately 78% seen once. Input material: PBMCs. These receptors were obtained from a human donor in good health. Some clones in this sample may be carry-over from other donors' samples.

This chain joins TRBV7-9 and TRBJ2-1, with 11 bases lining up with TRBD1. After removal of 2 bases from V and 0 bases from J, the junction contained 6 bases not matched to a gene. Germline CDR1 and CDR2: SEHNR and FQNEAQ (reference sequence). The CDR3 totals 18 residues. The CDR3 sequence: CASSLWTGGYFSYNEQFF. CDR3 nucleotide sequence: TGTGCCAGCAGCTTATGGACAGGGGGCTACTTCTCCTACAATGAGCAGTTCTTC.

This chain connects TRBV4-3 to TRBJ2-7; TRBD1 agrees at 9 bases. Looked up from germline, CDR1 is LGHNA and CDR2 is YSLEER. With 0 bases clipped from V and 3 bases from J, the junction kept 9 bases outside the gene matches. The CDR3 runs 17 residues. The DNA of the CDR3 is TGCGCCAGCAGCCAAGATCGTCTTGGGACAGGGAACTACGAGCAGTACTTC. Protein product: CASSQDRLGTGNYEQYF.

The chain links TRBV7-9 to TRBJ1-3; D is unclear. Germline CDR1 and CDR2: SEHNR and FQNEAQ (reference sequence). The V end lost 4 bases, the J end lost 0 bases, and 4 bases lay between the germline ends. CDR3 length: 13 residues. This CDR3 reads CASSSNSGNTIYF. The CDR3 DNA is TGTGCCAGCAGCTCAAACTCTGGAAACACCATATATTTT.

The V and J genes are TRBV27 and TRBJ2-1, with TRBD1 identical over 7 bases. V was clipped by 6 bases and J by 4 bases; unmatched bases: 6. The CDR3 contains 14 residues. Germline V lookup: CDR1 MNHEY, CDR2 SMNVEV (reference sequence). The CDR3 coding sequence is TGTGCCAGCAGGGAGAGGGGGCAATACAATGAGCAGTTCTTC. Its translation is CASRERGQYNEQFF.

The chain has TRBV5-1 and TRBJ2-5, with D possibly being TRBD2 (6 bases). Germline V lookup: CDR1 SGHRS, CDR2 YFSETQ. The V end lost 7 bases, the J end lost 5 bases, and 18 bases lay between the germline ends. CDR3 size: 14 residues. The CDR3 spells CASRRGTAGETQYF. CDR3 DNA: TGCGCCAGCCGGAGAGGCACGGCGGGGGAGACCCAGTACTTC.